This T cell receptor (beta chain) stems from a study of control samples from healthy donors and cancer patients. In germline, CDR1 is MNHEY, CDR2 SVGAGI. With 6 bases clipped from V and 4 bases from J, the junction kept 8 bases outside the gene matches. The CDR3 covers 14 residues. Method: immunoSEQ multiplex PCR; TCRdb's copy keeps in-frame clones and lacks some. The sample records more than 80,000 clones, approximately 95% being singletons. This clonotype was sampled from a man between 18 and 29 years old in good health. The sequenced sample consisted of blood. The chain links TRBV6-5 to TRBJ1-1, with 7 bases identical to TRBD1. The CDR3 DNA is TGTGCCAGCAGCACAGGGGTAGAGGGCACTGAAGCTTTCTTT. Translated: CASSTGVEGTEAFF.